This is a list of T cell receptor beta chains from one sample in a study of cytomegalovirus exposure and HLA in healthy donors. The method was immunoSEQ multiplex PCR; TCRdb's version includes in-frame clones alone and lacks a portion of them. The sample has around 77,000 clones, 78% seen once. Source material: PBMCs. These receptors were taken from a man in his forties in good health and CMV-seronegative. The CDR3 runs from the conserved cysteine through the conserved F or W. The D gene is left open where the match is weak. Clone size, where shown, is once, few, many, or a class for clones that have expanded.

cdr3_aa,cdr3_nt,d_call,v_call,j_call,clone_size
CASSQLVQGLTSNTIYF,TGTGCCAGCAGCCAGCTTGTGCAGGGCCTTACCTCAAACACCATATATTTT,NA,TRBV7-9,TRBJ1-3,NA
CASSQQEGTEAFF,TGTGCCAGCAGCCAACAGGAAGGCACCGAAGCTTTCTTT,NA,TRBV14,TRBJ1-1,NA
CASGLGLGQGNYGYTF,TGTGCTAGTGGTTTGGGGCTGGGACAGGGTAACTATGGCTACACCTTC,TRBD1,TRBV12-5,TRBJ1-2,NA
CASSGGDRSNQPQHF,TGTGCCAGCAGTGGGGGGGACAGGAGCAATCAGCCCCAGCATTTT,TRBD1,TRBV2,TRBJ1-5,NA
CASSASQGDYGYTF,TGTGCCAGCAGCGCCTCACAGGGCGACTATGGCTACACCTTC,NA,TRBV5-4,TRBJ1-2,NA
CASSIRDRDNEQFF,TGTGCCAGTAGTATAAGGGACAGGGACAATGAGCAGTTCTTC,TRBD1,TRBV19,TRBJ2-1,NA
CASSLVAYEQYF,TGTGCCAGCAGCTTGGTAGCATACGAGCAGTACTTC,NA,TRBV7-9,TRBJ2-7,NA
CASSLGMTVGGVWNEQFF,TGTGCCAGCAGCTTAGGGATGACAGTTGGTGGGGTCTGGAATGAGCAGTTCTTC,NA,TRBV11-2,TRBJ2-1,once
CASSLPGQGGTEAFF,TGTGCCAGCAGCTTACCGGGACAGGGGGGTACTGAAGCTTTCTTT,TRBD1,TRBV9,TRBJ1-1,NA
CATAGTGDGGRAFF,TGTGCCACCGCCGGGACAGGGGATGGAGGAAGAGCTTTCTTT,TRBD1,TRBV2,TRBJ1-1,few